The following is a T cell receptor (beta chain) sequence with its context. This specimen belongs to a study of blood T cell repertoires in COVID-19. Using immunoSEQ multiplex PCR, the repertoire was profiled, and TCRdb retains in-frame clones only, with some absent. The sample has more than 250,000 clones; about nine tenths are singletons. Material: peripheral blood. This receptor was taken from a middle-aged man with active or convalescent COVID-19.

The CDR3 region is CSVEAPTQFPGNTIYF. CDR3 nucleotide sequence: TGCAGCGTTGAAGCTCCTACACAGTTCCCTGGAAACACCATATATTTT. This rearrangement joins TRBV29-1 to TRBJ1-3; D is unclear. The CDR3 runs to 16 residues. Germline V lookup: CDR1 SQVTM, CDR2 ANQGSEA. Trimming removed 1 base from V and 2 bases from J, with 15 bases in between. Using reference TRBV29-1 and TRBJ1-3 for the parts outside the CDR3, the full variable domain is SAVISQKPSRDICQRGTSLTIQCQVDSQVTMMFWYRQQPGQSLTLIATANQGSEATYESGFVIDKFPISRPNLTFSTLTVSNMSPEDSSIYLCSVEAPTQFPGNTIYFGEGSWLTVV.